The 17 T cell receptor beta chains below come from one sample, sequenced in a study of OX40 agonist ivuxolimab in advanced cancers. Produced via immunoSEQ multiplex PCR; TCRdb's table is partial and in-frame only. This table has around 68,000 clones, about 89% appearing once. This material consisted of CD4+ or CD8+ T cells sorted from blood, taken in a trial of the OX40 agonist ivuxolimab. These receptors all stem from an adult with an advanced solid tumor such as melanoma, head and neck, liver or kidney cancer.

The chain joins TRBV19 to TRBJ1-1, with 7 bases that match TRBD1. The CDR3 has 15 amino acids. CDR1 and CDR2 (germline): LNHDA, SQIVND (reference sequence). Trimming cost V 3 bases and J 1 base; bases outside gene matches: 5. In DNA form, the CDR3 reads TGTGCCAGTAGTATCAGGCACAGGGGGAACACTGAAGCTTTCTTT. Amino acid sequence: CASSIRHRGNTEAFF.

The chain combines TRBV6-6 with TRBJ2-5; D perhaps matches TRBD2 (5 bases). The CDR3 loop spans 14 amino acids. The germline CDR1 and CDR2 sequences are MNHNY and SVGAGI (reference sequence). Trimming removed 0 bases from V and 2 bases from J, with 7 bases in between. The CDR3, as DNA: TGTGCCAGCAGTTACTCGACTACACAAGAGACCCAGTACTTC. As protein: CASSYSTTQETQYF.

In the case of this clone: Other nucleotide sequences in the sample specify the same CDR3. Written as DNA, the CDR3 is TGCGCCAGCAGCTTGGGAGCGGGGGGAGGATACAATGAGCAGTTCTTC. The encoded protein is CASSLGAGGGYNEQFF. The chain combines TRBV5-1 with TRBJ2-1, with TRBD2 matching over 9 bases. The CDR3 is made up of 16 amino acids. Germline V gene lookup returns CDR1 SGHRS and CDR2 YFSETQ. V shed 0 bases and J 4 bases; nucleotides not matched to a gene: 5. The entire variable domain, with the rest obtained from reference TRBV5-1 and TRBJ2-1, is as follows: KAGVTQTPRYLIKTRGQQVTLSCSPISGHRSVSWYQQTPGQGLQFLFEYFSETQRNKGNFPGRFSGRQFSNSRSEMNVSTLELGDSALYLCASSLGAGGGYNEQFFGPGTRLTVL.

The chain has TRBV18 and TRBJ2-2; 9 nucleotides match TRBD2. With 2 bases clipped from V and 2 bases from J, the junction kept 3 bases outside the gene matches. The CDR3 has 16 amino acids. Germline V gene sequence: CDR1 KGHSH, CDR2 LQKENI. In nucleotides, the CDR3 is TGTGCCAGCTCACCAGCTAGCGGGGCAAACACCGGGGAGCTGTTTTTT. Its translation: CASSPASGANTGELFF.

The V gene is TRBV30, the J gene TRBJ1-2; D gene uncertain. Germline-derived CDR1 and CDR2 are GTSNPN and SVGIG (reference sequence). With 1 base removed from V and 9 bases from J, the gap between germline ends came to 18 bases. This CDR3 comprises 14 residues. The CDR3 DNA is TGTGCCTGGAGTGGCGGGTTGATCGGTTATAGCTACACCTTC. This encodes CAWSGGLIGYSYTF.

The CDR3 region has the DNA TGTGCCAGCAGTTTAAGGGGGGGCGTCGGTCAGCCCCAGCATTTT. Its protein product is CASSLRGGVGQPQHF. The genes are TRBV27 and TRBJ1-5, with a weak D call TRBD1 (6 bases). This CDR3 contains 15 residues. V lost 2 bases to trimming and J lost 6 bases, with 14 bases between them. Germline-derived CDR1 and CDR2 are MNHEY and SMNVEV (reference sequence).

This chain uses TRBV19 with TRBJ2-7, with TRBD2 identical over 9 bases. Germline V gives CDR1 LNHDA, CDR2 SQIVND (reference sequence). The CDR3 covers 14 residues. Germline trimming cut 5 bases from V and 6 bases from J; bases unmatched to any gene: 8. CDR3 sequence: CASSPRTSALEQYF. The DNA of the CDR3 is TGTGCCAGTAGTCCACGGACTAGCGCCCTCGAGCAGTACTTC.

The genes are TRBV5-1 and TRBJ2-5, with TRBD2 matching over 11 bases. Per germline, CDR1 SGHRS and CDR2 YFSETQ. The CDR3 totals 15 residues. V lost 4 bases to trimming and J lost 5 bases; unmatched junction nucleotides: 7. In DNA, the CDR3 is TGCGCCAGCAGCCCGGGACTAGCGGTTGTGGAGACCCAGTACTTC. Translation: CASSPGLAVVETQYF.

This clone appeared a single time. V is TRBV6-5 and J is TRBJ1-2; D is uncertain. Looked up from germline, CDR1 is MNHEY and CDR2 is SVGAGI. This CDR3 is built from 13 residues. The V end lost 0 bases, the J end lost 6 bases, and 8 bases lay between the germline ends. The CDR3 reads CASSYSRGDGYTF. CDR3 bases: TGTGCCAGCAGTTACTCCCGGGGTGATGGCTACACCTTC.

The genes are TRBV6-5 and TRBJ2-7; 10 bases are shared with TRBD2. The CDR3 runs to 14 residues. The junction had 8 bases not matched to a gene; V was cut back by 6 bases and J by 6 bases. Germline V gene lookup returns CDR1 MNHEY and CDR2 SVGAGI. CDR3 sequence reads: CASSPGTSVPEQYF. Written as DNA, the CDR3 is TGTGCCAGCAGCCCCGGGACTAGCGTCCCCGAGCAGTACTTC.

The chain recombines TRBV7-6 with TRBJ2-1; 10 nucleotides line up with TRBD2. Germline V gene sequence: CDR1 SGHVS, CDR2 FNYEAQ. This CDR3 spans 17 amino acids. With 1 base clipped from V and 8 bases from J, the junction kept 11 bases outside the gene matches. CDR3: CASSLVPSGSNHYEQFF. In DNA, the CDR3 is TGTGCCAGCAGCTTAGTTCCTAGCGGGAGCAATCACTATGAGCAGTTCTTC.

V is TRBV5-1 and J is TRBJ2-1; D assignment may be TRBD1 or TRBD2 (5 bases each). The V end was cut by 4 bases, the J end by 9 bases, with 23 bases between. The CDR3 consists of 16 residues. Germline V gene sequence: CDR1 SGHRS, CDR2 YFSETQ. CDR3 sequence (DNA): TGCGCCAGCAGCCAGACCGGGACGATCCTCACCGGTGAGCAGTTCTTC. It translates to CASSQTGTILTGEQFF.

The genes are TRBV5-4 and TRBJ2-2; D is perhaps TRBD1 (6 bases). Per the germline V gene, CDR1 is SGHNT and CDR2 is YYREEE (reference sequence). The CDR3 extends over 15 amino acids. V shed 2 bases and J shed 6 bases, with 14 bases lying between them. In DNA form, the CDR3 reads TGTGCCAGCAGCTTCGCGTCACAGGGCCCCGGGGAGCTGTTTTTT. It translates to CASSFASQGPGELFF.

This rearrangement joins TRBV5-4 to TRBJ2-1, with D possibly TRBD2 on 7 matching bases. Trimming removed 6 bases at V and 6 bases at J, with 19 bases between. CDR3 length: 15 residues. The germline V gene has CDR1 SGHNT and CDR2 YYREEE (reference sequence). The CDR3 nucleotides are TGTGCCAGCACCGCCGCCAGGGGAGGGCTCAATGAGCAGTTCTTC. Amino acids: CASTAARGGLNEQFF. Based on the CDR3 plus reference TRBV5-4 and TRBJ2-1, the full variable domain is ETGVTQSPTHLIKTRGQQVTLRCSSQSGHNTVSWYQQALGQGPQFIFQYYREEENGRGNFPPRFSGLQFPNYSSELNVNALELDDSALYLCASTAARGGLNEQFFGPGTRLTVL.

V usage is TRBV7-8 and J usage is TRBJ1-1; tentatively, D is TRBD1 (6 bases). The germline V and J ends were trimmed by 7 bases and 3 bases, with 15 bases remaining between them. Germline lookup yields CDR1 SGHVS and CDR2 FQNEAQ. This CDR3 has 14 residues. DNA for the CDR3: TGTGCCAGCAACCCCAGGGGTCAGGACACTGAAGCTTTCTTT. Its translation: CASNPRGQDTEAFF.

This chain connects TRBV9 to TRBJ2-2, with 7 nucleotides matching TRBD2. J was trimmed by 3 bases and V by 5 bases; bases with no gene match: 13. CDR3 length: 17 amino acids. Germline V gives CDR1 SGDLS, CDR2 YYNGEE. CDR3 loop: CASSAFGGRWDTGELFF. The CDR3 DNA sequence: TGTGCCAGCAGTGCCTTCGGCGGGAGATGGGACACCGGGGAGCTGTTTTTT.

The chain's CDR3 is CASSLDRGSTPWNEQFF. Here the CDR3 DNA reads TGTGCCAGCAGCTTAGATCGCGGGTCTACCCCTTGGAATGAGCAGTTCTTC. This chain uses TRBV11-2 with TRBJ2-1, with a possible D match to TRBD2 (5 bases). The germline gives CDR1 SGHAT, CDR2 FQNNGV. V shed 0 bases and J shed 7 bases, with 19 bases lying between them. The CDR3 is made up of 17 amino acids.